This T cell receptor (beta chain) is from a study of blood T cell repertoires in COVID-19. Study-level information: Samples of COVID-19 (acute and convalescent) were obtained from the United States, Italy and Spain. Sources were T cells, B-cell-depleted T cells, or PBMCs; the material itself was cDNA or gDNA.

Sequenced by immunoSEQ multiplex PCR; TCRdb stores in-frame clones only, minus some. The sample carries some 180,000 clones, roughly four fifths recorded once. The origin of this receptor is a human donor in a cohort sampled during active COVID-19. The source material was peripheral blood.

CDR3 in amino acids: CATSSGVGETQYF. In DNA form, the CDR3 reads TGTGCCACCAGCAGCGGAGTGGGAGAGACCCAGTACTTC. This chain links TRBV15 with TRBJ2-5; D unresolved. Germline V lookup: CDR1 LNHNV, CDR2 YYDKDF (reference sequence). This CDR3 is built from 13 residues. V shed 3 bases and J shed 4 bases, with 9 bases lying between them.